Below, one TCR beta chain is given with its context. The assay was immunoSEQ multiplex PCR, and TCRdb's table has in-frame clones only and misses some. The sample carries hundreds of thousands of clones, roughly 98% recorded once. The data originate from a study of shared clonotypes between healthy human individuals. The CDR3 totals 18 residues. V shed 3 bases and J 2 bases; nucleotides not matched to a gene: 10. The germline V gene encodes CDR1 SGDLS and CDR2 YYNGEE. Naive CD8 cells comprised CD45RO-negative, CCR7-positively selected cells, excluding terminally differentiated effector memory CD45RA+ cells.

V is TRBV9 and J is TRBJ2-7; 14 bases align to TRBD2. Source material: naive CD8+ T cells sorted from blood. The sequence was collected from a man aged 30-40 years in good health. This chain's CDR3 is CASSAVPGLAGAPYEQYF. The CDR3 coding sequence is TGTGCCAGCAGCGCCGTCCCGGGACTAGCGGGAGCCCCCTACGAGCAGTACTTC.